Listed here are 21 T cell receptor beta chains from one sample, sequenced in a study of T-cell memory formation after mild COVID-19. TCRdb reanalysed the 5' RACE reads using MiXCR and keeps one entry per CDR3 protein. The sample contains about 290,000 distinct CDR3 sequences, about 15% of which appear only once. Sequences were obtained from PBMCs or a T cell subset sorted from them (not recorded which). The receptors were sampled from a man aged 18 to 35 who had mild COVID-19 (a few samples of this study predate the infection). Cell type and time point are not known.

This clonotype is a singleton in its sample. The gene calls are TRBV5-6 and TRBJ2-3, with D tentatively TRBD1 or TRBD2 (5 bases each). Trimming cost V 0 bases and J 0 bases, with 11 bases left between them. This CDR3 spans 16 amino acids. Germline assignment: CDR1 SGHDT and CDR2 YYEEEE. CDR3 region: CASSLAGAPSTDTQYF. CDR3 in DNA: TGTGCCAGCAGCTTGGCCGGGGCGCCCAGCACAGATACGCAGTATTTT.

The V and J genes are TRBV6-7 and TRBJ1-3, with D unresolved. TRBV6-7 is an ORF, with its function uncertain. The CDR3 extends over 16 amino acids. V was cut by 5 bases and J by 3 bases, with 17 bases left in between. The CDR3 DNA reads TGTGCCAGCAGTACTACGGCCAACCCCGGTGGAAACACCATATATTTT. Amino acid sequence: CASSTTANPGGNTIYF.

This clonotype was recorded a few times. The chain uses TRBV15 and TRBJ1-2; possible D gene TRBD1, 6 bases. This CDR3 comprises 13 residues. Trimming shortened V by 1 base and J by 8 bases, and 11 bases separated the two germline ends. Germline V gives CDR1 LNHNV, CDR2 YYDKDF (reference sequence). For the CDR3, the DNA is TGTGCCACCAGCAGAGGACAGGCGGAGGGCTACACCTTC. It is translated as CATSRGQAEGYTF.

This clonotype occurred a few times. This chain links TRBV7-9 with TRBJ1-1; D remains ambiguous. This CDR3 is built from 15 residues. Per the germline V gene, CDR1 is SEHNR and CDR2 is FQNEAQ (reference sequence). Trimming took 1 base from V and 2 from J, leaving 11 bases between them. In DNA, the CDR3 is TGTGCCAGCAGCTTAGGGAGAATACCAAACACTGAAGCTTTCTTT. Its protein product is CASSLGRIPNTEAFF.

The rearrangement joins TRBV6-6 to TRBJ1-5; no clear D gene. The germline V and J ends were trimmed by 6 bases and 6 bases, with 6 bases remaining between them. CDR1 MNHNY and CDR2 SVGAGI come from the germline V gene (reference sequence). This CDR3 has 11 amino acids. This CDR3 is CASRETQPQHF. In DNA form, the CDR3 reads TGTGCCAGCAGGGAGACTCAGCCCCAGCATTTT.

The chain recombines TRBV12-3 or TRBV12-4 with TRBJ2-7; 11 bases are a match to TRBD2. The CDR3 consists of 17 residues. The V segment lost 3 bases and the J segment 4 bases; nucleotides outside the gene matches: 11. The CDR3 bases are TGTGCCAGCAGTTTGGTCTCGACTAGCGGGAAACTTTACGAGCAGTACGTC. Encoded protein: CASSLVSTSGKLYEQYV.

This clonotype was counted only a few times. The V gene is TRBV5-1, the J gene TRBJ2-1, with D tentatively TRBD1 (5 bases). V lost 2 bases, J lost 5 bases, and 14 bases lay in between. The CDR3 covers 15 residues. Germline CDR1 and CDR2: SGHRS and YFSETQ. CDR3 nucleotide sequence: TGCGCCAGCAGCTTATTGGGGCCCCCAAACAATGAGCAGTTCTTC. It translates to CASSLLGPPNNEQFF.

This chain connects TRBV7-3 to TRBJ1-2; D remains unclear. Trimming cost V 4 bases and J 8 bases, with 14 bases left between them. CDR1 SGHTA and CDR2 FQGTGA come from the germline V gene. The CDR3 covers 13 residues. The CDR3 here is CASSSASGSGYTF. The DNA of the CDR3 is TGTGCCAGCAGCTCCGCTTCGGGCTCCGGCTACACCTTC.

V and J are TRBV28 and TRBJ2-2; 8 nucleotides align to TRBD1. The CDR3 is 18 residues long. Germline CDR1 MDHEN, CDR2 SYDVKM. V trimming: 7 bases; J trimming: 7 bases; junction bases outside the gene matches: 20. Written as DNA, the CDR3 is TGTGCCAGCATTGAGTTCTCTCAGGGGGCGCTTCCCCACGGGGAGCTGTTTTTT. Its protein is CASIEFSQGALPHGELFF.

The chain is built from TRBV27 and TRBJ2-1; 9 bases fit TRBD1. Unmatched junction bases numbered 9, after V lost 8 bases and J lost 4 bases. Per the germline V gene, CDR1 is MNHEY and CDR2 is SMNVEV (reference sequence). This CDR3 has 15 amino acids. The CDR3, as DNA: TGTGCCAGCTCCCACGGCGGACAGGGGTACAATGAGCAGTTCTTC. Its protein product is CASSHGGQGYNEQFF.

The rearrangement links TRBV11-2 to TRBJ2-1; perhaps TRBD1 as D (7 bases). Germline assignment: CDR1 SGHAT and CDR2 FQNNGV. The CDR3 has 16 residues. Trimming shortened V by 5 bases and J by 3 bases, and 17 bases separated the two germline ends. The CDR3 DNA reads as TGTGCCAGCAGCCGTTCGACAGGGAGGTACTACAATGAGCAGTTCTTC. Protein sequence: CASSRSTGRYYNEQFF. Using reference TRBV11-2 and TRBJ2-1 for the parts outside the CDR3, the full variable domain is EAGVAQSPRYKIIEKRQSVAFWCNPISGHATLYWYQQILGQGPKLLIQFQNNGVVDDSQLPKDRFSAERLKGVDSTLKIQPAKLEDSAVYLCASSRSTGRYYNEQFFGPGTRLTVL.

This clonotype was picked up a small number of times. V gene TRBV29-1 combines with J gene TRBJ2-7, with TRBD2 matching 8 bases. The CDR3 runs to 14 residues. Trimming cost V 2 bases and J 7 bases; bases outside gene matches: 10. Germline V lookup: CDR1 SQVTM, CDR2 ANQGSEA. CDR3 nucleotide sequence: TGCAGCGTTGAACCGGGGGGGCCGTCCGGGGAGCAGTACTTC. Translation gives CSVEPGGPSGEQYF.

This clonotype was seen ten or more times. CDR3 DNA: TGTGCCAGCACCAAACTAGCGGGGGCCAACAATGAGCAGTTCTTC. It translates to CASTKLAGANNEQFF. The rearrangement uses TRBV7-2 and TRBJ2-1, with 11 positions matching TRBD2. Germline lookup yields CDR1 SGHTA and CDR2 FQGNSA. The CDR3 consists of 15 residues. Losses at the gene ends were 7 bases for V and 5 bases for J; bases not matched to a gene: 7.

This clonotype was seen only a few times. The chain uses TRBV5-1 and TRBJ1-6, with 8 bases identical to TRBD1. With V trimmed by 4 bases and J by 5 bases, 8 bases remained unmatched. Germline V gene sequence: CDR1 SGHRS, CDR2 YFSETQ. This CDR3 comprises 16 residues. CDR3 DNA sequence: TGCGCCAGCAGCATCGGACAGGGCACCAATAATTCACCCCTCCACTTT. Amino acids: CASSIGQGTNNSPLHF.

This chain uses TRBV20-1 with TRBJ1-2; D is uncertain. The CDR3 is 12 residues long. The V end was cut by 2 bases, the J end by 0 bases, with 4 bases between. Per the germline V gene, CDR1 is DFQATT and CDR2 is SNEGSKA (reference sequence). As DNA, the CDR3 is TGCAGTGCTAGACGTCCTAACTATGGCTACACCTTC. Protein: CSARRPNYGYTF.

This clonotype was observed many times. V usage is TRBV5-1 and J usage is TRBJ2-7; D gene ambiguous. The V gene lost 0 bases and the J gene lost 2 bases, with 9 bases spanning the gap. Germline CDR1 SGHRS, CDR2 YFSETQ. The CDR3 totals 14 residues. CDR3 sequence reads: CASSLEAGPYEQYF. CDR3 nucleotides: TGCGCCAGCAGCTTGGAGGCCGGTCCCTACGAGCAGTACTTC.

V gene TRBV29-1 combines with J gene TRBJ1-1; D gene ambiguous. Germline CDR1 is SQVTM and CDR2 is ANQGSEA. This CDR3 has 11 amino acids. V was pared by 7 bases and J by 6 bases, with 12 bases between. The CDR3 reads CSAPGLPEAFF. In DNA, the CDR3 is TGCAGCGCTCCGGGCTTACCTGAAGCTTTCTTT.

The chain recombines TRBV6-6 with TRBJ2-2; 7 positions agree with TRBD2. Germline V gene sequence: CDR1 MNHNY, CDR2 SVGAGI (reference sequence). The CDR3 totals 11 residues. The junction had 8 bases not matched to a gene; V was cut back by 9 bases and J by 13 bases. CDR3 sequence (DNA): TGTGCCAGTGAAGCCGGGGAGGGGCTGTTTTTT. Protein sequence: CASEAGEGLFF.

This chain joins TRBV18 and TRBJ2-7; D is perhaps TRBD2 (6 bases). The CDR3 runs to 14 residues. Trimming took 5 bases from V and 5 from J, leaving 16 bases between them. Germline V gives CDR1 KGHSH, CDR2 LQKENI. The CDR3 DNA sequence: TGTGCCAGCTCATTGGCCCGGGGGTCGCACGAGCAGTACTTC. Protein sequence: CASSLARGSHEQYF.

The chain employs TRBV20-1 and TRBJ1-1; no firm D call. V was clipped by 4 bases and J by 1 base, with 7 bases between them. Germline CDR1 reads DFQATT; CDR2 reads SNEGSKA (reference sequence). This CDR3 has 12 residues. CDR3 residues: CSANLGNTEAFF. CDR3 bases: TGCAGTGCTAATCTGGGGAACACTGAAGCTTTCTTT.

The sample holds a few counts of this clonotype. The V call is TRBV9, the J call TRBJ2-3, with TRBD2 identical over 7 bases. Germline assignment: CDR1 SGDLS and CDR2 YYNGEE. The V and J ends lost 1 base and 3 bases, in that order; junction bases with no gene match: 11. This CDR3 is built from 17 residues. This chain's CDR3 is CASSVRGNGGGTDTQYF. DNA for the CDR3: TGTGCCAGCAGCGTAAGGGGCAATGGCGGGGGAACAGATACGCAGTATTTT.